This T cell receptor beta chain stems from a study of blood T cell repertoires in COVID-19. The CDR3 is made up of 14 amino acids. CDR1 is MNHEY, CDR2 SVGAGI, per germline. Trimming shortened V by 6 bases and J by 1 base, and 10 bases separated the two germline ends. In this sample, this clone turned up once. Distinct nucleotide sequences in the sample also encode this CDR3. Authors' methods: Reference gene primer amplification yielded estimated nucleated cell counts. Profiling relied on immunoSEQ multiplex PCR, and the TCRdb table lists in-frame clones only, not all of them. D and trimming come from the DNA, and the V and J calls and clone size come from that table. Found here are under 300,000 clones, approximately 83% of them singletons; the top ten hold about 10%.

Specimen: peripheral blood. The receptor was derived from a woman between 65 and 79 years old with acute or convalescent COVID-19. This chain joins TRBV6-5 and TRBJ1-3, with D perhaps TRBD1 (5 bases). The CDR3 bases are TGTGCCAGCAGCCTCGGGGGGTCTGGAAACACCATATATTTT. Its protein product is CASSLGGSGNTIYF.